The next 4 T cell receptor beta chains were all read from a single sample in a study of shared clonotypes between healthy human individuals (dated by TCRdb to about 2020). Receptor libraries were prepared by the immunoSEQ multiplex PCR assay. In TCRdb, the immuneACCESS table is reduced to in-frame sequences with V and J assigned. These tables do not hold every clone; where another copy was compared, an unresolved V gene accounts for under half, and the others remain unexplained. This sample lists some 2.3 million clones; approximately 93% were detected once. The ten largest clones represent 0.35% to 0.45% of the sample. Sequenced sample: naive CD4+ T cells from PBMCs. This specimen's cell subset or site label, per the study, means: CD45RA+ positively selected. The source is a man aged 18 to 35 in good health. Some clones in this sample may be carry-over from other donors' samples.

This rearrangement joins TRBV6-1 to TRBJ1-3; no clear D gene. The V gene's germline CDR1 is MNHNS and CDR2 SASEGT. Trimming left V 3 bases short and J 0 bases short, with 9 bases between. There are 15 residues in the CDR3. CDR3 loop: CASSEVGSSGNTIYF. CDR3 in DNA: TGTGCCAGCAGTGAGGTGGGGAGCTCTGGAAACACCATATATTTT.

This sequence joins TRBV11-2 and TRBJ2-1; D is unclear. V was trimmed by 0 bases and J by 8 bases, leaving 14 bases between them. The CDR3 is 15 residues long. CDR1 SGHAT and CDR2 FQNNGV come from the germline V gene. CDR3 bases: TGTGCCAGCAGCTTAGATCAAAGTAGGGCCGATGAGCAGTTCTTC. This gives the protein CASSLDQSRADEQFF.

This sequence joins TRBV7-2 and TRBJ2-7; 9 nucleotides match TRBD2. Trimming at V came to 5 bases and at J to 5 bases, leaving 10 bases not matched to a gene. In germline, CDR1 is SGHTA, CDR2 FQGNSA. This CDR3 region has 15 residues. CDR3 region: CASSPWAGGPNEQYF. The CDR3 DNA is TGTGCCAGCAGCCCCTGGGCGGGAGGGCCGAACGAGCAGTACTTC.

This clone was recorded once. CDR3 sequence reads: CASPPSGNSYNEQFF. The CDR3 DNA sequence: TGTGCCAGCCCCCCCTCGGGAAACTCCTACAATGAGCAGTTCTTC. This chain uses TRBV28 with TRBJ2-1, with D maybe TRBD2 (5 bases). Trimming stripped 8 bases from V and 0 bases from J, with 14 bases between. CDR3 length: 15 residues. The germline CDR1 and CDR2 sequences are MDHEN and SYDVKM.